This TCR beta chain was identified in a study of T cell repertoires in cytomegalovirus infection. Overall study findings and caveats: HLA-C-restricted TCR beta clonotypes specific for CMV led the ex vivo response.

This clonotype turned up a few times. What it binds is not known. TCRdb re-called the reads through MiXCR, storing one row per CDR3 protein. The sample holds around 770,000 distinct CDR3 sequences, just under 30% seen once. Germline CDR1 is SGHVS and CDR2 is FNYEAQ. V shed 4 bases, J shed 2 bases, and the junction held 7 bases outside the gene matches. The CDR3 has 15 residues. The specimen was cultured CD8+ T cells from PBMCs, collected from culture after CMV antigen stimulation. The chain employs TRBV7-6 and TRBJ1-2; 7 bases match TRBD1. The receptor comes from a human donor in good health (CMV status not recorded). Some clones in this sample may be carry-over from other donors' samples. DNA for the CDR3: TGTGCCAGCAGCTCCTGGACAGGCGCCAACTATGGCTACACCTTC. Translation gives CASSSWTGANYGYTF.